These 12 T cell receptor beta chains were all obtained from the same sample, sequenced in a study of monozygotic twins with inflammatory bowel disease. TCRdb reprocessed the 5' RACE reads and reports one entry per CDR3 protein, with no DNA. The sample includes about 160,000 distinct CDR3 sequences. What was sequenced was blood. These receptors were collected from a human donor with ulcerative colitis or Crohn's disease, or a healthy co-twin of an affected twin (not recorded which).

This rearrangement joins TRBV4-3 to TRBJ2-3; TCRdb designates TRBD2, a call that cannot be tested without DNA. CDR3 length: 18 residues. CDR1 and CDR2 from the germline V gene are LGHNA and YSLEER. The CDR3 region is CASSQSPPGRGSTDTQYF.

The rearrangement uses TRBV5-1 and TRBJ2-3; TCRdb proposes TRBD1, but this gene call is untestable without DNA. Germline V lookup: CDR1 SGHRS, CDR2 YFSETQ. The length of the CDR3 is 18 residues. Here the CDR3 reads CASSLGGMRVAGSDTQYF.

The chain couples TRBV18 to TRBJ1-5; absent DNA, TCRdb's TRBD1 call cannot be checked. This CDR3 has 15 residues. Germline-derived CDR1 and CDR2 are KGHSH and LQKENI. This chain's CDR3 is CASSPTIPGGQPQHF.

V is TRBV6-1 and J is TRBJ2-1; the D gene TCRdb calls, TRBD2, cannot be checked with no DNA. Germline lookup yields CDR1 MNHNS and CDR2 SASEGT. The CDR3 length is 14 residues. The CDR3 sequence: CASSRTSGRNGQFF.

V is TRBV12-3 or TRBV12-4 and J is TRBJ2-2; as DNA is missing, the TRBD1 call by TCRdb cannot be tested. This CDR3 is built from 13 residues. CDR3 protein: CASSRTGLGELFF.

The rearrangement uses TRBV20-1 and TRBJ2-7; TCRdb indicates TRBD2, and absent DNA this call remains unverified. The germline V gene encodes CDR1 DFQATT and CDR2 SNEGSKA (reference sequence). This CDR3 has 14 amino acids. CDR3 amino acids: CSARPSGTSYEQYF.

The chain joins TRBV6-5 to TRBJ1-2; TCRdb's D call of TRBD1 is untestable without DNA. The CDR3 loop spans 12 amino acids. Germline V gene data show CDR1 as MNHEY and CDR2 as SVGAGI. The CDR3: CASTQTGYGYTF.

V usage is TRBV4-3 and J usage is TRBJ2-1; TCRdb's D call of TRBD1 is untestable without DNA. Germline loops: CDR1 LGHNA, CDR2 YSLEER. The CDR3 sequence is 18 residues long. The CDR3 here is CASSQDRGGGAGRSEQFF.

The CDR3 here is CASSPTTPSGYTF. The chain uses TRBV5-1 and TRBJ1-2. Germline V gene lookup returns CDR1 SGHRS and CDR2 YFSETQ. This CDR3 contains 13 residues.

V usage is TRBV6-5 and J usage is TRBJ1-2; TCRdb names TRBD1, which stays unverified in the absence of DNA. From germline, CDR1 is MNHEY and CDR2 SVGAGI. The CDR3 is 13 residues long. The CDR3 sequence: CASSSGQKGGYTF.

This rearrangement joins TRBV7-6 to TRBJ1-6. CDR3 length: 15 residues. Looked up from germline, CDR1 is SGHVS and CDR2 is FNYEAQ. This CDR3 reads CASSLANSYNSPLHF. Full variable domain (missing parts from reference TRBV7-6 and TRBJ1-6): GAGVSQSPRYKVTKRGQDVALRCDPISGHVSLYWYRQALGQGPEFLTYFNYEAQQDKSGLPNDRFSAERPEGSISTLTIQRTEQRDSAMYRCASSLANSYNSPLHFGNGTRLTVT.

CDR3 in amino acids: CASSVRGTGATSSNQPQHF. The genes are TRBV19 and TRBJ1-5; lacking DNA, the TRBD1 call made by TCRdb goes unchecked. The CDR3 has 19 amino acids. Per germline, CDR1 LNHDA and CDR2 SQIVND (reference sequence).